This T cell receptor beta chain was sequenced in a study of post-analysis software for immune sequencing data. Background on the study: Relapsing-remitting, secondary progressive and progressive-relapsing courses of multiple sclerosis were included.

The CDR3 is made up of 11 amino acids. Germline V gene sequence: CDR1 SGDLS, CDR2 YYNGEE. The V end lost 3 bases, the J end lost 5 bases, and 6 bases lay between the germline ends. This clonotype was counted a few times. Its antigen is not identified. Each TCR beta cDNA library carried unique molecular identifiers. TCRdb fed the PCR reads into MiXCR, producing one record per CDR3 protein. The sample contains hundreds of thousands of distinct CDR3 sequences, around 47% of which appear only once. Whole-study findings and limits: Controls showed lower frequencies than patients for several TRBV segments, and TRBV5-6, TRBV5-1 and TRBV20-1 were among these. F-measure co-clustering was strong for batch-matched samples.

The chain has TRBV9 and TRBJ2-7; D uncertain. This receptor was obtained from a girl between 5 and 17 years old with multiple sclerosis. The sample consisted of blood. In nucleotides, the CDR3 is TGTGCCAGCAGCGGAGACCACGAGCAGTACTTC. This sequence encodes CASSGDHEQYF.